The rows below give T cell receptor beta chains drawn from one sample of a study of T cells in Graves' hyperthyroidism and ophthalmopathy. TCRdb processed the multiplex PCR reads anew with MiXCR; each CDR3 protein has one entry. This sample has some 270,000 distinct CDR3 sequences, with approximately 24% found just once. Sequencing was done on a sample of blood. Every receptor here comes from a woman in her forties with Graves' ophthalmopathy. Each CDR3 is given with its conserved first and last residue. Fields, in order: CDR3 length, V gene, clone size, D gene, J gene, CDR3 protein, CDR3 DNA. D genes are given only for firm matches. Some rows have no size entry. The others give once, few or many, or a class for an expanded clone.

CDR3 length: 16
V gene: TRBV27
clone size: many
D gene: NA
J gene: TRBJ1-6
CDR3 protein: CASTSTGSMGGSPLHF
CDR3 DNA: TGTGCCAGCACCTCGACAGGTTCTATGGGGGGATCACCCCTCCACTTT

CDR3 length: 13
V gene: TRBV30
clone size: NA
D gene: NA
J gene: TRBJ1-6
CDR3 protein: CAWSPSENSPLHF
CDR3 DNA: TGTGCCTGGAGTCCCTCCGAGAATTCACCCCTCCACTTT

CDR3 length: 15
V gene: TRBV29-1
clone size: many
D gene: TRBD2
J gene: TRBJ2-1
CDR3 protein: CSVEGGLAGVNEQFF
CDR3 DNA: TGCAGCGTTGAAGGCGGACTAGCGGGAGTAAATGAGCAGTTCTTC

CDR3 length: 13
V gene: TRBV10-3
clone size: many
D gene: NA
J gene: TRBJ1-3
CDR3 protein: CAISPTPGNTIYF
CDR3 DNA: TGTGCCATCAGTCCGACACCTGGAAACACCATATATTTT

CDR3 length: 14
V gene: TRBV6-1
clone size: NA
D gene: NA
J gene: TRBJ1-2
CDR3 protein: CASTPSQGQGGYTF
CDR3 DNA: TGTGCCAGCACCCCTTCTCAGGGGCAAGGCGGCTACACCTTC

CDR3 length: 11
V gene: TRBV29-1
clone size: NA
D gene: NA
J gene: TRBJ1-1
CDR3 protein: CSVRQDTEAFF
CDR3 DNA: TGCAGCGTTCGTCAGGACACTGAAGCTTTCTTT

CDR3 length: 15
V gene: TRBV5-6
clone size: many
D gene: TRBD1
J gene: TRBJ1-1
CDR3 protein: CASSLRQGLNTEAFF
CDR3 DNA: TGTGCCAGCAGCCTAAGACAGGGCCTGAACACTGAAGCTTTCTTT

CDR3 length: 13
V gene: TRBV7-2
clone size: many
D gene: NA
J gene: TRBJ1-6
CDR3 protein: CASSFGGTSPLHF
CDR3 DNA: TGTGCCAGCAGCTTCGGGGGGACCTCACCCCTCCACTTT

CDR3 length: 12
V gene: TRBV7-9
clone size: many
D gene: NA
J gene: TRBJ1-1
CDR3 protein: CASSLGTDQAFF
CDR3 DNA: TGTGCCAGCAGCTTAGGGACGGACCAAGCTTTCTTT

CDR3 length: 15
V gene: TRBV6-2/TRBV6-3
clone size: NA
D gene: TRBD2
J gene: TRBJ2-7
CDR3 protein: CATGLAGGPRDEQYF
CDR3 DNA: TGTGCCACCGGACTAGCGGGAGGGCCGCGGGACGAGCAGTACTTC

CDR3 length: 16
V gene: TRBV12-3/TRBV12-4
clone size: many
D gene: TRBD1
J gene: TRBJ1-3
CDR3 protein: CASSFLDRASGNTIYF
CDR3 DNA: TGTGCCAGCAGTTTCCTCGACAGGGCCTCTGGAAACACCATATATTTT

CDR3 length: 14
V gene: TRBV15
clone size: NA
D gene: NA
J gene: TRBJ1-2
CDR3 protein: CATSRGRGLYGYTF
CDR3 DNA: TGTGCCACCAGCAGAGGGCGGGGACTTTATGGCTACACCTTC

CDR3 length: 14
V gene: TRBV19
clone size: NA
D gene: NA
J gene: TRBJ1-5
CDR3 protein: CASSIVHGNQPQHF
CDR3 DNA: TGTGCCAGTAGTATAGTACATGGCAATCAGCCCCAGCATTTT

CDR3 length: 11
V gene: TRBV28
clone size: many
D gene: NA
J gene: TRBJ2-5
CDR3 protein: CASRRTETQYF
CDR3 DNA: TGTGCCAGCAGACGCACGGAGACCCAGTACTTC

CDR3 length: 15
V gene: TRBV6-1
clone size: NA
D gene: TRBD2
J gene: TRBJ2-5
CDR3 protein: CAARTSGRAHETQYF
CDR3 DNA: TGTGCCGCGAGGACTAGCGGGAGGGCCCATGAGACCCAGTACTTC

CDR3 length: 12
V gene: TRBV20-1
clone size: many
D gene: NA
J gene: TRBJ1-2
CDR3 protein: CSAIKSGYGYTF
CDR3 DNA: TGCAGTGCGATTAAGAGCGGCTATGGCTACACCTTC

CDR3 length: 16
V gene: TRBV5-6
clone size: many
D gene: NA
J gene: TRBJ2-5
CDR3 protein: CASSTAGREWKETQYF
CDR3 DNA: TGTGCCAGCAGCACCGCCGGACGGGAGTGGAAAGAGACCCAGTACTTC

CDR3 length: 15
V gene: TRBV6-5
clone size: few
D gene: NA
J gene: TRBJ1-1
CDR3 protein: CASSYETGWGTEAFF
CDR3 DNA: TGTGCCAGCAGTTACGAAACGGGCTGGGGGACTGAAGCTTTCTTT

CDR3 length: 13
V gene: TRBV6-5
clone size: many
D gene: NA
J gene: TRBJ1-2
CDR3 protein: CASSLNSHYGYTF
CDR3 DNA: TGTGCCAGCAGTCTGAACAGCCACTATGGCTACACCTTC

CDR3 length: 13
V gene: TRBV6-2/TRBV6-3
clone size: many
D gene: NA
J gene: TRBJ1-2
CDR3 protein: CASRSPAGYGYTF
CDR3 DNA: TGTGCCAGCCGGAGTCCCGCCGGCTATGGCTACACCTTC

CDR3 length: 14
V gene: TRBV11-2
clone size: many
D gene: NA
J gene: TRBJ2-7
CDR3 protein: CASSLGRGLHEQYF
CDR3 DNA: TGTGCCAGCAGCTTAGGACGGGGGTTACACGAGCAGTACTTC

CDR3 length: 15
V gene: TRBV28
clone size: NA
D gene: NA
J gene: TRBJ1-1
CDR3 protein: CASSLSGGWNTEAFF
CDR3 DNA: TGTGCCAGCAGTTTATCGGGGGGCTGGAACACTGAAGCTTTCTTT

CDR3 length: 17
V gene: TRBV9
clone size: many
D gene: NA
J gene: TRBJ2-4
CDR3 protein: CASSVGGLEQPKNIQYF
CDR3 DNA: TGTGCCAGCAGCGTAGGGGGTCTAGAGCAGCCCAAAAACATTCAGTACTTC

CDR3 length: 13
V gene: TRBV6-1
clone size: NA
D gene: NA
J gene: TRBJ1-1
CDR3 protein: CASSEGANTEAFF
CDR3 DNA: TGTGCCAGCAGTGAAGGGGCGAACACTGAAGCTTTCTTT

CDR3 length: 14
V gene: TRBV19
clone size: many
D gene: NA
J gene: TRBJ1-1
CDR3 protein: CASSAGLMNTEAFF
CDR3 DNA: TGTGCCAGTAGTGCAGGACTGATGAACACTGAAGCTTTCTTT

CDR3 length: 16
V gene: TRBV27
clone size: many
D gene: NA
J gene: TRBJ2-7
CDR3 protein: CASSPLLAAGSYEQYF
CDR3 DNA: TGTGCCAGCAGTCCCCTATTGGCCGCAGGGTCCTACGAGCAGTACTTC

CDR3 length: 15
V gene: TRBV6-5
clone size: many
D gene: NA
J gene: TRBJ2-2
CDR3 protein: CASRAGAVATGELFF
CDR3 DNA: TGTGCCAGTCGGGCGGGGGCGGTGGCCACCGGGGAGCTGTTTTTT

CDR3 length: 13
V gene: TRBV4-2
clone size: NA
D gene: NA
J gene: TRBJ2-7
CDR3 protein: CASSQAREYEQYF
CDR3 DNA: TGTGCCAGCAGCCAAGCGCGGGAATACGAGCAGTACTTC

CDR3 length: 16
V gene: TRBV4-1
clone size: many
D gene: TRBD1
J gene: TRBJ1-1
CDR3 protein: CASSQAPGQLNTEAFF
CDR3 DNA: TGCGCCAGCAGCCAGGCACCGGGACAGCTGAACACTGAAGCTTTCTTT

CDR3 length: 15
V gene: TRBV5-1
clone size: many
D gene: TRBD1
J gene: TRBJ2-7
CDR3 protein: CASSLARDSTYEQYF
CDR3 DNA: TGCGCCAGCAGCTTGGCCCGGGACAGTACCTACGAGCAGTACTTC

CDR3 length: 14
V gene: TRBV30
clone size: many
D gene: TRBD1
J gene: TRBJ1-6
CDR3 protein: CAWSVGRGQSPLHF
CDR3 DNA: TGTGCCTGGAGTGTGGGAAGGGGGCAATCACCCCTCCACTTT

CDR3 length: 11
V gene: TRBV30
clone size: few
D gene: NA
J gene: TRBJ2-5
CDR3 protein: CAWTGQETQYF
CDR3 DNA: TGTGCCTGGACAGGCCAAGAGACCCAGTACTTC

CDR3 length: 15
V gene: TRBV7-2
clone size: NA
D gene: NA
J gene: TRBJ2-5
CDR3 protein: CASSLEVTRTETQYF
CDR3 DNA: TGTGCCAGCAGCTTAGAAGTCACGAGGACAGAGACCCAGTACTTC

CDR3 length: 15
V gene: TRBV6-5
clone size: many
D gene: NA
J gene: TRBJ1-1
CDR3 protein: CASSYLGTANTEAFF
CDR3 DNA: TGTGCCAGCAGTTACCTCGGGACGGCGAACACTGAAGCTTTCTTT

CDR3 length: 17
V gene: TRBV6-5
clone size: NA
D gene: NA
J gene: TRBJ2-6
CDR3 protein: CASSYTGGFSGANVLTF
CDR3 DNA: TGTGCCAGCAGTTACACGGGCGGATTCTCTGGGGCCAACGTCCTGACTTTC

CDR3 length: 14
V gene: TRBV25-1
clone size: many
D gene: TRBD1
J gene: TRBJ2-5
CDR3 protein: CASSQGAGVQTQYF
CDR3 DNA: TGTGCCAGCAGTCAGGGGGCAGGGGTGCAGACCCAGTACTTC

CDR3 length: 15
V gene: TRBV4-2
clone size: many
D gene: NA
J gene: TRBJ1-1
CDR3 protein: CASSQFWDADTEAFF
CDR3 DNA: TGTGCCAGCAGCCAATTTTGGGACGCGGACACTGAAGCTTTCTTT

CDR3 length: 13
V gene: TRBV24-1
clone size: many
D gene: NA
J gene: TRBJ1-2
CDR3 protein: CATRNRADYGYTF
CDR3 DNA: TGTGCCACCAGGAACAGGGCCGACTATGGCTACACCTTC

CDR3 length: 13
V gene: TRBV12-3/TRBV12-4
clone size: many
D gene: NA
J gene: TRBJ2-5
CDR3 protein: CASRPTPSETQYF
CDR3 DNA: TGTGCCAGCAGACCTACTCCCTCGGAGACCCAGTACTTC

CDR3 length: 15
V gene: TRBV28
clone size: many
D gene: TRBD2
J gene: TRBJ2-5
CDR3 protein: CASSMAGEGGETQYF
CDR3 DNA: TGTGCCAGCAGTATGGCGGGAGAAGGAGGGGAGACCCAGTACTTC

CDR3 length: 13
V gene: TRBV11-3
clone size: many
D gene: NA
J gene: TRBJ2-5
CDR3 protein: CASSLGRVGTQYF
CDR3 DNA: TGTGCCAGCAGCTTAGGGAGAGTTGGGACCCAGTACTTC

CDR3 length: 13
V gene: TRBV2
clone size: many
D gene: NA
J gene: TRBJ2-7
CDR3 protein: CASRGGRSYEQYF
CDR3 DNA: TGTGCCAGCAGGGGCGGGCGAAGCTACGAGCAGTACTTC

CDR3 length: 16
V gene: TRBV11-2
clone size: many
D gene: TRBD2
J gene: TRBJ2-7
CDR3 protein: CASSTATSGSWYEQYF
CDR3 DNA: TGTGCCAGCAGCACCGCCACTAGCGGGAGTTGGTACGAGCAGTACTTC

CDR3 length: 14
V gene: TRBV29-1
clone size: NA
D gene: TRBD2
J gene: TRBJ2-7
CDR3 protein: CSVVAGLGSREQYF
CDR3 DNA: TGCAGCGTTGTTGCTGGACTAGGTTCTCGCGAGCAGTACTTC

CDR3 length: 13
V gene: TRBV29-1
clone size: few
D gene: NA
J gene: TRBJ2-7
CDR3 protein: CSVEEDRRDEQCF
CDR3 DNA: TGCAGCGTTGAAGAGGACAGGAGGGACGAGCAGTGCTTC

CDR3 length: 17
V gene: TRBV28
clone size: many
D gene: TRBD1
J gene: TRBJ1-2
CDR3 protein: CASSSTGQGIGIYGYTF
CDR3 DNA: TGTGCCAGCAGTTCAACCGGACAGGGTATAGGGATCTATGGCTACACCTTC

CDR3 length: 13
V gene: TRBV6-1
clone size: many
D gene: NA
J gene: TRBJ1-5
CDR3 protein: CASSERRNQPQHF
CDR3 DNA: TGTGCCAGCAGTGAACGGAGGAATCAGCCCCAGCATTTT

CDR3 length: 13
V gene: TRBV12-3/TRBV12-4
clone size: many
D gene: NA
J gene: TRBJ1-6
CDR3 protein: CASSLENVRTLHF
CDR3 DNA: TGTGCCAGCAGTTTGGAAAACGTCCGAACCCTCCACTTT

CDR3 length: 12
V gene: TRBV6-1
clone size: many
D gene: TRBD2
J gene: TRBJ2-5
CDR3 protein: CATATAGETQYF
CDR3 DNA: TGTGCCACCGCAACAGCGGGGGAGACCCAGTACTTC

CDR3 length: 15
V gene: TRBV6-1
clone size: NA
D gene: NA
J gene: TRBJ1-1
CDR3 protein: CASKPEREWNTEAFF
CDR3 DNA: TGTGCCAGCAAGCCCGAGAGGGAGTGGAACACTGAAGCTTTCTTT

CDR3 length: 12
V gene: TRBV30
clone size: many
D gene: NA
J gene: TRBJ1-5
CDR3 protein: CAWRVGNQPQHF
CDR3 DNA: TGTGCCTGGAGGGTGGGCAATCAGCCCCAGCATTTT

CDR3 length: 11
V gene: TRBV12-5
clone size: NA
D gene: NA
J gene: TRBJ2-5
CDR3 protein: CASEGPGTQYF
CDR3 DNA: TGTGCTAGTGAAGGGCCAGGGACCCAGTACTTC

CDR3 length: 16
V gene: TRBV19
clone size: many
D gene: NA
J gene: TRBJ2-2
CDR3 protein: CASSILGSVLTGELFF
CDR3 DNA: TGTGCCAGTAGTATACTGGGGAGTGTACTGACCGGGGAGCTGTTTTTT

CDR3 length: 14
V gene: TRBV9
clone size: many
D gene: TRBD1
J gene: TRBJ1-1
CDR3 protein: CASSPGQGYTEAFF
CDR3 DNA: TGTGCCAGCAGCCCCGGACAGGGGTATACTGAAGCTTTCTTT

CDR3 length: 16
V gene: TRBV28
clone size: NA
D gene: TRBD1
J gene: TRBJ2-2
CDR3 protein: CASSFDRGPNTGELFF
CDR3 DNA: TGTGCCAGCAGTTTTGACAGGGGGCCGAACACCGGGGAGCTGTTTTTT

CDR3 length: 13
V gene: TRBV28
clone size: NA
D gene: NA
J gene: TRBJ1-1
CDR3 protein: CASSYRRGTEAYF
CDR3 DNA: TGTGCCAGCAGTTATAGACGGGGCACTGAAGCTTACTTT

CDR3 length: 13
V gene: TRBV29-1
clone size: many
D gene: NA
J gene: TRBJ1-1
CDR3 protein: CSGVGGMNTEAFF
CDR3 DNA: TGCAGCGGGGTGGGGGGGATGAACACTGAAGCTTTCTTT